This T cell receptor (beta chain) comes out of a study of blood T cell repertoires in COVID-19. About the study: T cells, B-cell-depleted T cells, or PBMCs provided the cDNA or gDNA that served as material.

Those who participated ranged in age from 18 to 89 years and resided in 20 to 25 US areas. Recovered Cohort 3 donors showed two negative PCRs, clearance, or symptom resolution. The CDR3 spans 16 residues. The germline V gene has CDR1 SGHRS and CDR2 YFSETQ. The V and J ends lost 0 bases and 4 bases, in that order; junction bases with no gene match: 3. Per the study methods: How many nucleated cells were present was estimated from reference gene primer amplification. Profiled with immunoSEQ multiplex PCR; TCRdb holds only in-frame clones, not every one. The V and J calls and clone size were taken over from that table, and D and trimming were inferred from the DNA. This table holds fewer than 250,000 clones, roughly 80% found once.

The J gene is TRBJ2-1, the V gene TRBV5-1, with TRBD2 identical over 11 bases. This receptor was taken from a man aged 55-75 years who had recovered from COVID-19. Input material: PBMCs or T cells enriched from blood (not recorded which). CDR3 region: CASSLEASGGYNEQFF. DNA of the CDR3: TGCGCCAGCAGCTTGGAGGCTAGCGGGGGGTACAATGAGCAGTTCTTC. Full variable domain (remainder filled in from reference TRBV5-1 and TRBJ2-1): KAGVTQTPRYLIKTRGQQVTLSCSPISGHRSVSWYQQTPGQGLQFLFEYFSETQRNKGNFPGRFSGRQFSNSRSEMNVSTLELGDSALYLCASSLEASGGYNEQFFGPGTRLTVL.